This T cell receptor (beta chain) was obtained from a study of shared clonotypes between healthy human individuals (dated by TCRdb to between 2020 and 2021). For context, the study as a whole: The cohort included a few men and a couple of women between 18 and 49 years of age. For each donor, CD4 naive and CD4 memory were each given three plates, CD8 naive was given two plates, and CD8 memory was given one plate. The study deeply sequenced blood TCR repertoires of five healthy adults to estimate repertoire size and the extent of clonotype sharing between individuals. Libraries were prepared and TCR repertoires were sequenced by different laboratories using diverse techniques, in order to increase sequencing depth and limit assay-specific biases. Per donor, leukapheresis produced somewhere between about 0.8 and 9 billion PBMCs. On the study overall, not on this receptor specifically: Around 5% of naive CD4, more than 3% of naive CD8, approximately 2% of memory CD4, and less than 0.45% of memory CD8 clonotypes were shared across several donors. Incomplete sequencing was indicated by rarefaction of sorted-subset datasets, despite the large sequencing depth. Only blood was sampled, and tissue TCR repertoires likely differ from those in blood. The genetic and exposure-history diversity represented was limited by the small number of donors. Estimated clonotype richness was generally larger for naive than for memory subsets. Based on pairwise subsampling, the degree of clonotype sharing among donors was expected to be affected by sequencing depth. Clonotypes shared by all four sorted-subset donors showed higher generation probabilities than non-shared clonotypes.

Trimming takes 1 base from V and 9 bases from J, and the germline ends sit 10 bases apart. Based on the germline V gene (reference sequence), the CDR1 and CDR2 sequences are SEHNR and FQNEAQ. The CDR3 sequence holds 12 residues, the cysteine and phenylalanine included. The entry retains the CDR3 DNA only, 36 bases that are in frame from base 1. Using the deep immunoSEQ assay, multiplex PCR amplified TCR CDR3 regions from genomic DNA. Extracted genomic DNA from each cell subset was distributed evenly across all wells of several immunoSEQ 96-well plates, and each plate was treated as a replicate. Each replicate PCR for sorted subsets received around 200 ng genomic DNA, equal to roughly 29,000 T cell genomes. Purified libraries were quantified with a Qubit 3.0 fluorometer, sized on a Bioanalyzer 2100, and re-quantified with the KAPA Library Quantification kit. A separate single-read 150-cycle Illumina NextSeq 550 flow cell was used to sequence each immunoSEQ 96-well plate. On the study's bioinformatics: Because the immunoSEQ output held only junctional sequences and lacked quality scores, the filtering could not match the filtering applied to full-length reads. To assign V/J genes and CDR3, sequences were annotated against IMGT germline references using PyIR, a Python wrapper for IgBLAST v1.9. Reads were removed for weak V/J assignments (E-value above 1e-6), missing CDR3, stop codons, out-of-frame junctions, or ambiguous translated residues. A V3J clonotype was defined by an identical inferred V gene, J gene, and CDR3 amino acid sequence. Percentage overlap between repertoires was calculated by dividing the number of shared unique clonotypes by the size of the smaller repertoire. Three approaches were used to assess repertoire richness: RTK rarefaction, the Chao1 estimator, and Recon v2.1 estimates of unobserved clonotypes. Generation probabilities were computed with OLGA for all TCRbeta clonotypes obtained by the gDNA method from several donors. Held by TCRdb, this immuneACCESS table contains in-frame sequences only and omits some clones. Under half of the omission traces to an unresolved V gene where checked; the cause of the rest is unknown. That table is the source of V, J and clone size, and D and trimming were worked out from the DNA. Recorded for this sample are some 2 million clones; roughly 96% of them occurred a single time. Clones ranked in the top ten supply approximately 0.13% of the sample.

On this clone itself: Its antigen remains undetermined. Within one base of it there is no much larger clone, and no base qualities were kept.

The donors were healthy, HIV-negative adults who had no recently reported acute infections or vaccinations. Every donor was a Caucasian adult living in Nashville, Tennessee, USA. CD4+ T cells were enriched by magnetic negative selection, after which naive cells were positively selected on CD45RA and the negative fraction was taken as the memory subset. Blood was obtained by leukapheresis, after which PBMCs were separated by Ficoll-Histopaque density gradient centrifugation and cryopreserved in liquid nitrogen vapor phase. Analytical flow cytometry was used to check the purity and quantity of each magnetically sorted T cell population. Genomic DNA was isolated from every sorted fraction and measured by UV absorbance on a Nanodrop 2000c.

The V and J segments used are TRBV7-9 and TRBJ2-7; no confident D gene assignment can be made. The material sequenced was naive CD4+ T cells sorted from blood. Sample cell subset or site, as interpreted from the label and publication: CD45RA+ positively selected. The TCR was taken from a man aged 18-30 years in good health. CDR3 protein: CASSLGQRGQYF. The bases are TGTGCCAGCAGCTTAGGTCAACGAGGGCAGTACTTC.